A selection of T cell receptor beta chains follows, all from one sample in a study of shared clonotypes between healthy human individuals. The table came from immunoSEQ multiplex PCR; TCRdb's copy has only in-frame clones and leaves some out. The sample has some 1,600,000 clones; about 98% are singletons. Sample: naive CD4+ T cells sorted from blood. These TCRs come from a man aged 30 to 39 in good health. Each CDR3 is given without its conserved first and last residue. Fields, in order: V gene, CDR3 protein.

TRBV9,ASSVFETDTQY
TRBV29-1,SASTEPSNTEAF
TRBV19,ASSIRTGRTRTSGPYEQY
TRBV18,ASSQSQLQETQY
TRBV30,AWSTDSGANVLT
TRBV6-5,ASRGGQDGSYEQY
TRBV21-1,ASSIPEGLAFYEQY
TRBV18,ASSGDSNEKLF
TRBV9,ASSPTSGFSDTQY
TRBV7-2,ASSSGVTDTQY
TRBV19,ASSVLAGGQETQY
TRBV7-3,ASSPGTGTEQY
TRBV5-4,ASSPTSGGGNEQF
TRBV5-5,ASSLGLNYEQY
TRBV7-3,ASSRTGGSREKLF
TRBV7-2,ASSFRREAF
TRBV18,ASSPPGGLVGDTQY
TRBV6-5,ASSYSTGDQPQH
TRBV5-4,ASRRDTSRQETQY